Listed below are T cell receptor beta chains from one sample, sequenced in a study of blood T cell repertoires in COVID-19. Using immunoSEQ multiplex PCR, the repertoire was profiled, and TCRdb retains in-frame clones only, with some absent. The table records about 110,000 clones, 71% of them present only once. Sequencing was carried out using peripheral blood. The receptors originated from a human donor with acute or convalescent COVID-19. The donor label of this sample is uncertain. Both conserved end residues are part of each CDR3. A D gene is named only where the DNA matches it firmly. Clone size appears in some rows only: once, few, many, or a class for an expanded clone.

TGTGCCAGTAGTATAGTAGCGAACACCGGGGAGCTGTTTTTT	CASSIVANTGELFF	-	14	TRBV19	TRBJ2-2	-
TGTGCCAGCAGCCCTGGACTAGCGGGGGCCTACAATGAGCAGTTCTTC	CASSPGLAGAYNEQFF	-	16	TRBV7-7	TRBJ2-1	TRBD2
TGTGCCAGCAGAACAGGGATTAATTCACCCCTCCACTTT	CASRTGINSPLHF	-	13	TRBV5-4	TRBJ1-6	-
TGCGCCAGCAGCTTGGCCGCCGGGTCTAGTGAAAAACTGTTTTTT	CASSLAAGSSEKLFF	-	15	TRBV5-1	TRBJ1-4	-
TGCGCCAGCAGCTTGGGGAGGACAGCCGACAGCACAGATACGCAGTATTTT	CASSLGRTADSTDTQYF	-	17	TRBV5-1	TRBJ2-3	-
TGTGCCAGCTCACAACCCGGGACAGGGGCCTACAATGAGCAGTTCTTC	CASSQPGTGAYNEQFF	-	16	TRBV18	TRBJ2-1	TRBD1
TGCGCCAGCAGCCAAACGGGACAAATAGTATTGGGTCAGCCCCAGCATTTT	CASSQTGQIVLGQPQHF	few	17	TRBV4-1	TRBJ1-5	-
TGTGCCAGCAGGGAGACAGGGTCACAGCCCCAGCATTTT	CASRETGSQPQHF	-	13	TRBV12-3/TRBV12-4	TRBJ1-5	TRBD1
TGTGCCAGCAGCTCAGGACAGCATGGCTACACCTTC	CASSSGQHGYTF	-	12	TRBV7-9	TRBJ1-2	-
TGTGCCAGAACAGGGGCAAGGGCCGGGGAGCTGTTTTTT	CARTGARAGELFF	-	13	TRBV2	TRBJ2-2	TRBD1
TGCGCCAGCAGCTCGGACGGACAGGGAACTTCACCCCTCCACTTT	CASSSDGQGTSPLHF	few	15	TRBV5-1	TRBJ1-6	TRBD1
TGTGCCAGCAACCCACTAGGGTCAGGGAACACTGAAGCTTTCTTT	CASNPLGSGNTEAFF	-	15	TRBV27	TRBJ1-1	-
TGTGCCAGCAGTAAGGGGGACATCCCTTCACCCCTCCACTTT	CASSKGDIPSPLHF	-	14	TRBV27	TRBJ1-6	-
TGTGCCTGGAGTAACTGGACAGGGCACGAGCAGTACTTC	CAWSNWTGHEQYF	-	13	TRBV30	TRBJ2-7	TRBD1
TGTGCCAGCAGGCCAATGACAGGGGGCGAAGGCTACACCTTC	CASRPMTGGEGYTF	-	14	TRBV6-5	TRBJ1-2	TRBD1
TGTGCCAGCAGCTTCGGACTAGCGAGTTACAATGAGCAGTTCTTC	CASSFGLASYNEQFF	-	15	TRBV7-9	TRBJ2-1	TRBD2
TGTGCCAGCAGCCCCCCTGGACAGGGCAGCTACACCTTC	CASSPPGQGSYTF	-	13	TRBV3-1/TRBV3-2	TRBJ1-2	TRBD1
TGTGCCAGCAACAATCCCCTGACAGGGGGGGCGGCTGGGGCCAACGTCCTGACTTTC	CASNNPLTGGAAGANVLTF	-	19	TRBV7-9	TRBJ2-6	TRBD1
TGTGCCAGCAGTTTATGGGTGGGAGGGCTGGTGCAGCCCCAGCATTTT	CASSLWVGGLVQPQHF	-	16	TRBV28	TRBJ1-5	-
TGCGCCAGCAGCGTGGACAGCAACTATGGCTACACCTTC	CASSVDSNYGYTF	few	13	TRBV5-1	TRBJ1-2	-
TGTGCCAGCAGCCTGCTCGTAGCCGAGTCCTACAATGAGCAGTTCTTC	CASSLLVAESYNEQFF	few	16	TRBV7-6	TRBJ2-1	-
TGTGCCAGCAGCCCGGAAAGGGCGGGGGACTACTACGAGCAGTACTTC	CASSPERAGDYYEQYF	few	16	TRBV4-2	TRBJ2-7	TRBD2
TGTGCCAGCAGCCCAGGGTACCGTGAAAAACTGTTTTTT	CASSPGYREKLFF	-	13	TRBV3-1/TRBV3-2	TRBJ1-4	-
TGTGCCAGCAGTAAGCTGTCTACAGGGTACCAGCCCCAGCATTTT	CASSKLSTGYQPQHF	-	15	TRBV6-6	TRBJ1-5	-
TGTGCCAGCAGGCTCACCCGACAGGGTGAGGGTAATTCACCCCTCCACTTT	CASRLTRQGEGNSPLHF	few	17	TRBV7-7	TRBJ1-6	TRBD1
TGTGCCAGCAGCCAAGCCAGGGGGAGGATCAATGAGCAGTTCTTC	CASSQARGRINEQFF	-	15	TRBV4-2	TRBJ2-1	-
TGTGCCAGCTCACTACGACAGGGGGCATACTATGGCTACACCTTC	CASSLRQGAYYGYTF	-	15	TRBV18	TRBJ1-2	TRBD1
TGTGCCAGCAGGAGAGGGCGGGAGACCCAGTACTTC	CASRRGRETQYF	-	12	TRBV2	TRBJ2-5	-
TGTGCCTGGGATCGGACAGGGTTGAAAGGCTACACCTTC	CAWDRTGLKGYTF	-	13	TRBV30	TRBJ1-2	TRBD1
TGCGCCAGCAGCCAAGCCGACAGGGTGGCCTACGAGCAGTACTTC	CASSQADRVAYEQYF	few	15	TRBV4-1	TRBJ2-7	TRBD1
TGCGCCAGGGACAGTCCGAACACCGGGGAGCTGTTTTTT	CARDSPNTGELFF	once	13	TRBV5-1	TRBJ2-2	-
TGTGCCAGCAGCCCGTACAGGGGTGCGGACACCGGGGAGCTGTTTTTT	CASSPYRGADTGELFF	-	16	TRBV14	TRBJ2-2	TRBD1
TGCGCCAGCAGCCACGTTGGGCGGGATGGCTACACCTTC	CASSHVGRDGYTF	-	13	TRBV4-1	TRBJ1-2	-
TGTGCCAGCAGTTTAACCCAGGCGGGAGAGACCCAGTACTTC	CASSLTQAGETQYF	-	14	TRBV27	TRBJ2-5	-
TGTGCCTCCCGAGATCTAGCGGGGGGTTACGAGCAGTACTTC	CASRDLAGGYEQYF	-	14	TRBV19	TRBJ2-7	TRBD2
TGTGCCAGCAGTAAAGACATACAAGAGACCCAGTACTTC	CASSKDIQETQYF	-	13	TRBV2	TRBJ2-5	-
TGTGCCAGTAGTTTGGCGGGCCTGAACACTGAAGCTTTCTTT	CASSLAGLNTEAFF	-	14	TRBV19	TRBJ1-1	-
TGCGCCAGCAGCTTGGGGGACAGGGTTTCGGAAGGCTACACCTTC	CASSLGDRVSEGYTF	-	15	TRBV5-1	TRBJ1-2	TRBD1
TGCAGCGTTCGGGGGGGAATTGGGACCCAGTACTTC	CSVRGGIGTQYF	few	12	TRBV29-1	TRBJ2-5	TRBD2
TGTGCCAGTAGTGGCCCCGGACAGGCTAACTATGGCTACACCTTC	CASSGPGQANYGYTF	-	15	TRBV19	TRBJ1-2	TRBD1